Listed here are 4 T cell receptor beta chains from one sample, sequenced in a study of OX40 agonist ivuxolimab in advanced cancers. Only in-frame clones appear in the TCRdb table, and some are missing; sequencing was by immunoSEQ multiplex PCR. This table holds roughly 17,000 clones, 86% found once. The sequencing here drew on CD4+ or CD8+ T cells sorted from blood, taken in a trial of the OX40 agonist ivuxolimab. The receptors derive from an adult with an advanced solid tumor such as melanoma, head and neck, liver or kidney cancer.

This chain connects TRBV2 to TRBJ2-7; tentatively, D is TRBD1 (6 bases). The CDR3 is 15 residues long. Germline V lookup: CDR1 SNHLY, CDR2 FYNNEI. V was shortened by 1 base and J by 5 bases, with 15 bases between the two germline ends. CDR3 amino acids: CASSEDRAGFDEQYF. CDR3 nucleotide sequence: TGTGCCAGCAGTGAAGACAGGGCGGGTTTCGACGAGCAGTACTTC.

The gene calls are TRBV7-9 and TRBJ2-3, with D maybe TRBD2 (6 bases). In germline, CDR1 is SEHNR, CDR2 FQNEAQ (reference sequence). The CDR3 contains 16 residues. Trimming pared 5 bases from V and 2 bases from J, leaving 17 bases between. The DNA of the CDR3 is TGTGCCAGCAGCCTTATGTTGGGGGGTGTCACAGATACGCAGTATTTT. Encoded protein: CASSLMLGGVTDTQYF.

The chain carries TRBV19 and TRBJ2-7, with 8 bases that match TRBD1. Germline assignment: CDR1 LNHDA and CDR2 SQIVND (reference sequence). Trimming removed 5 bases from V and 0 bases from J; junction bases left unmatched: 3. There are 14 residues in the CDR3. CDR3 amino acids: CASSAGQVSYEQYF. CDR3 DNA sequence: TGTGCCAGTAGTGCGGGACAGGTCTCCTACGAGCAGTACTTC. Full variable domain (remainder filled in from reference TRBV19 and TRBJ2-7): DGGITQSPKYLFRKEGQNVTLSCEQNLNHDAMYWYRQDPGQGLRLIYYSQIVNDFQKGDIAEGYSVSREKKESFPLTVTSAQKNPTAFYLCASSAGQVSYEQYFGPGTRLTVT.

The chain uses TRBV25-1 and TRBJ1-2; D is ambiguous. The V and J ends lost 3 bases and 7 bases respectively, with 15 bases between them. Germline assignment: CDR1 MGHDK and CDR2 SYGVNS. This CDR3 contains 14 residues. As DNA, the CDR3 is TGTGCCAGCAGTGACAGTGGGGTCCCCCTTGGCTACACCTTC. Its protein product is CASSDSGVPLGYTF.